What follows are 20 T cell receptor beta chains derived from one specimen sequenced in a study of shared clonotypes between healthy human individuals. TCRdb's copy holds only in-frame clones and misses some; the assay was immunoSEQ multiplex PCR. The table lists 2.3 million or so clones, approximately 93% of them singletons. The specimen sequenced was naive CD4+ T cells from PBMCs. Subset meaning: CD45RA+ positively selected. These receptors all come from a man aged 18 to 35 in good health. Some clones in this sample may be carry-over from other donors' samples.

The gene calls are TRBV4-1 and TRBJ2-3, with D perhaps assigned TRBD1 or TRBD2 (5 bases each). Between the trimmed V and J ends, which lost 6 bases and 0 bases, there was a span of 13 bases. Germline V lookup: CDR1 MGHRA, CDR2 YSYEKL. CDR3 size: 15 residues. CDR3 sequence: CASSRLWGSTDTQYF. DNA of the CDR3: TGCGCCAGCAGTCGTCTTTGGGGGAGCACAGATACGCAGTATTTT.

The chain is built from TRBV28 and TRBJ1-4; 10 bases are shared with TRBD1. The germline gives CDR1 MDHEN, CDR2 SYDVKM. CDR3 length: 15 amino acids. With 5 bases clipped from V and 10 bases from J, the junction kept 10 bases outside the gene matches. CDR3 nucleotides: TGTGCCAGCAGTGTACCGGGACAGGGGCAGGCAAAACTGTTTTTT. Residues: CASSVPGQGQAKLFF.

The chain employs TRBV28 and TRBJ2-1, with a tentative D call TRBD1 (8 bases). The V gene lost 5 bases and the J gene lost 1 base, with 24 bases spanning the gap. This CDR3 has 19 residues. From germline, CDR1 is MDHEN and CDR2 SYDVKM. CDR3 in amino acids: CASSPSGTGRGSSYNEQFF. Written as DNA, the CDR3 is TGTGCCAGCAGTCCTTCCGGGACAGGACGCGGGAGTTCCTACAATGAGCAGTTCTTC.

This clone was detected only once. The rearrangement uses TRBV29-1 and TRBJ2-7; the D call may be TRBD1 or TRBD2 (5 bases each). Trimming took off 7 bases at V and 3 bases at J, with 16 bases between the two ends. Germline V gene sequence: CDR1 SQVTM, CDR2 ANQGSEA. The CDR3 has 13 residues. The CDR3 DNA sequence: TGCAGCGCCCCCACGGGACCAAACTACGAGCAGTACTTC. It specifies CSAPTGPNYEQYF.

The V gene is TRBV5-3, the J gene TRBJ1-2, with D maybe TRBD1 (5 bases). TRBV5-3 is an open reading frame, and its role is uncertain. This CDR3 region has 11 residues. The germline V and J ends were trimmed by 4 bases and 10 bases, with 11 bases remaining between them. The DNA of the CDR3 is TGTGCCAGAAGCCACGGGACCTACTACACCTTC. This codes for CARSHGTYYTF.

For this clone: The sample has other DNA sequences that encode this CDR3 too. This rearrangement joins TRBV5-4 to TRBJ2-5, with a possible D match to TRBD2 (5 bases). The V gene lost 4 bases and the J gene lost 2 bases, with 12 bases spanning the gap. Looked up from germline, CDR1 is SGHNT and CDR2 is YYREEE (reference sequence). This CDR3 spans 14 amino acids. CDR3: CASSPGQRQETQYF. CDR3 nucleotide sequence: TGTGCCAGCAGCCCAGGCCAGCGGCAAGAGACCCAGTACTTC. Filled out from reference TRBV5-4 and TRBJ2-5, the complete variable domain reads ETGVTQSPTHLIKTRGQQVTLRCSSQSGHNTVSWYQQALGQGPQFIFQYYREEENGRGNFPPRFSGLQFPNYSSELNVNALELDDSALYLCASSPGQRQETQYFGPGTRLLVL.

The chain couples TRBV15 to TRBJ2-7; D gene ambiguous. The CDR3 is 10 amino acids. Germline V gene lookup returns CDR1 LNHNV and CDR2 YYDKDF (reference sequence). V was trimmed by 3 bases and J by 9 bases, leaving 6 bases between them. The CDR3 spells CATSRNGQYF. The CDR3 DNA reads TGTGCCACCAGCAGGAACGGGCAGTACTTC. Complete variable domain (other parts from reference TRBV15 and TRBJ2-7): DAMVIQNPRYQVTQFGKPVTLSCSQTLNHNVMYWYQQKSSQAPKLLFHYYDKDFNNEADTPDNFQSRRPNTSFCFLDIRSPGLGDTAMYLCATSRNGQYFGPGTRLTVT.

In the case of this clone: Germline and junction disagree at one end, which may indicate a read error. Other DNA variants within this sample encode the same CDR3. This chain links TRBV5-1 with TRBJ1-1, with TRBD1 identical over 7 bases. CDR3 size: 15 residues. The germline V gene has CDR1 SGHRS and CDR2 YFSETQ. CDR3 sequence reads: CASSLRTGSGTEAFF. For the CDR3, the DNA is TGCGCCAGCAGCTTGAGGACAGGCTCTGGCACTGAGGCTTTCTTT.

This clone was seen a handful of times. The rearrangement links TRBV4-1 to TRBJ1-5, with 8 bases matching TRBD1. Germline CDR1 and CDR2: MGHRA and YSYEKL. There are 14 residues in the CDR3. Trimming at V came to 0 bases and at J to 6 bases, leaving 1 base not matched to a gene. CDR3 bases: TGCGCCAGCAGCCAAGAGGACAGGGCTCAGCCCCAGCATTTT. Protein sequence: CASSQEDRAQPQHF.

The chain links TRBV5-5 to TRBJ2-2; D ambiguous. This CDR3 spans 14 amino acids. Trimming removed 0 bases at V and 5 bases at J, with 8 bases between. Germline V gives CDR1 SGHKS, CDR2 YYEKEE (reference sequence). CDR3 loop: CASSLGVPTGELFF. For the CDR3, the DNA is TGTGCCAGCAGCTTGGGGGTCCCAACCGGGGAGCTGTTTTTT.

In this sample, this clone turned up once. This chain uses TRBV27 with TRBJ1-5, with D possibly TRBD1 on 5 matching bases. The V end was cut by 9 bases, the J end by 0 bases, with 15 bases between. In germline, CDR1 is MNHEY, CDR2 SMNVEV (reference sequence). This CDR3 spans 15 amino acids. For the CDR3, the DNA is TGTGCCAGTAGCCTCGGGGGTAATAGCAATCAGCCCCAGCATTTT. Its translation is CASSLGGNSNQPQHF.

The rearrangement uses TRBV5-1 and TRBJ1-2, with TRBD1 identical over 9 bases. Germline V gene sequence: CDR1 SGHRS, CDR2 YFSETQ. The CDR3 loop spans 16 amino acids. Losses at the gene ends were 4 bases for V and 4 bases for J; bases not matched to a gene: 11. The CDR3 sequence: CASSGSTGTGTYGYTF. CDR3 DNA: TGCGCCAGCAGCGGATCGACCGGGACAGGGACCTATGGCTACACCTTC. Based on the CDR3 plus reference TRBV5-1 and TRBJ1-2, the full variable domain is KAGVTQTPRYLIKTRGQQVTLSCSPISGHRSVSWYQQTPGQGLQFLFEYFSETQRNKGNFPGRFSGRQFSNSRSEMNVSTLELGDSALYLCASSGSTGTGTYGYTFGSGTRLTVV.

V is TRBV6-1 and J is TRBJ1-1; no definite D call. V lost 4 bases and J 6 bases, leaving 15 bases between the germline ends. The germline gives CDR1 MNHNS, CDR2 SASEGT. CDR3 length: 14 residues. The CDR3 DNA reads TGTGCCAGCAGTGGGAAAGTCGGGAAGCCTGAAGCTTTCTTT. It yields the protein CASSGKVGKPEAFF.

As regards this clone: In the same sample, other DNA sequences code for this CDR3. The chain has TRBV28 and TRBJ2-7; 7 bases map to TRBD1. Germline CDR1 and CDR2: MDHEN and SYDVKM. V was clipped by 5 bases and J by 0 bases; unmatched bases: 7. The CDR3 has 15 residues. The DNA for the CDR3 is TGTGCCAGCAGTCCGGAAGACAGGGACTCCTACGAGCAGTACTTC. Its protein product is CASSPEDRDSYEQYF.

This clone was detected once. The DNA of the CDR3 is TGCGCCAGCAGCTCCACAGGTAACACTGGAAACACCATATATTTT. Its protein product is CASSSTGNTGNTIYF. The chain is built from TRBV5-1 and TRBJ1-3, with D maybe TRBD1 (5 bases). The CDR3 has 15 residues. CDR1 SGHRS and CDR2 YFSETQ come from the germline V gene. Trimming left V 3 bases short and J 2 bases short, with 12 bases between.

V usage is TRBV13 and J usage is TRBJ2-7, with D maybe TRBD1 (5 bases). Trimming removed 6 bases from V and 6 bases from J, with 15 bases in between. Germline V gives CDR1 PRHDT, CDR2 FYEKMQ (reference sequence). CDR3 size: 13 residues. The CDR3 bases are TGTGCCAGCAGTCATACAAACAGGCCCGAGCAGTACTTC. Translating gives CASSHTNRPEQYF.

The rearrangement links TRBV18 to TRBJ1-1, with D uncertain. Germline assignment: CDR1 KGHSH and CDR2 LQKENI. The length of the CDR3 is 14 residues. Trimming took 3 bases from V and 1 from J, leaving 9 bases between them. CDR3 nucleotides: TGTGCCAGCTCACCCCTTGAGGGGAACACTGAAGCTTTCTTT. Its translation: CASSPLEGNTEAFF.

The chain couples TRBV19 to TRBJ2-3; TRBD2 matches 9 bases. Germline V CDR1 and CDR2: LNHDA, SQIVND (reference sequence). J was trimmed by 3 bases and V by 3 bases; bases with no gene match: 1. This CDR3 is 14 amino acids long. The CDR3 is CASSMLAGTDTQYF. The DNA for the CDR3 is TGTGCCAGTAGTATGCTAGCGGGGACAGATACGCAGTATTTT.

The CDR3 region has the DNA TGTGCTAGTGGACAAACTGGGACGCAGTATTTT. It specifies CASGQTGTQYF. This rearrangement joins TRBV12-5 to TRBJ2-3; D is unclear. This CDR3 contains 11 residues. Trimming took off 6 bases at V and 9 bases at J, with 10 bases between the two ends. Germline lookup yields CDR1 LGHNT and CDR2 FRNRAP.

This rearrangement joins TRBV5-5 to TRBJ1-4; no clear D. The CDR3 loop spans 16 amino acids. Looked up from germline, CDR1 is SGHKS and CDR2 is YYEKEE (reference sequence). V lost 9 bases to trimming and J lost 0 bases, with 18 bases between them. The CDR3 spells CATHGGRPATNEKLFF. The CDR3 DNA follows: TGTGCCACCCACGGAGGGAGACCCGCAACTAATGAAAAACTGTTTTTT.